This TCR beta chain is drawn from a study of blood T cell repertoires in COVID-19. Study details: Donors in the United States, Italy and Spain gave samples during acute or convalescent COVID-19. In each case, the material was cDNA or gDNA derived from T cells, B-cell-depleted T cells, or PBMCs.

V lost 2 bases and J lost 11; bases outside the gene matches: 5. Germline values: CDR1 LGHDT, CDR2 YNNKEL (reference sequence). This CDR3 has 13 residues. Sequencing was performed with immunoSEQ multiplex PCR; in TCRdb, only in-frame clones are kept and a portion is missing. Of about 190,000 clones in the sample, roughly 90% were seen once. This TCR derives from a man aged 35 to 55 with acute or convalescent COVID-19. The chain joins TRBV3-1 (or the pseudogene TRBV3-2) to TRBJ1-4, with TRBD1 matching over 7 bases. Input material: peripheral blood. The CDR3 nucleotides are TGTGCCAGCAGCCAAACAGGGGAAGGGAAACTGTTTTTT. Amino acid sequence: CASSQTGEGKLFF.